The 27 T cell receptor beta chains listed next were all sequenced from one sample in a study of cytomegalovirus exposure and HLA in healthy donors. The PCR employed 60 Vbeta primers together with 13 Jbeta primers. The method was immunoSEQ multiplex PCR; TCRdb's version includes in-frame clones alone and lacks a portion of them. This table holds 95,000 to 130,000 clones, around three quarters found once. Sequenced material: PBMCs. The source is a man between 25 and 39 years old in good health and CMV-seropositive.

The chain uses TRBV14 and TRBJ2-7; TRBD2 matches 8 bases. CDR3 length: 14 residues. Germline V lookup: CDR1 SGHDN, CDR2 FVKESK. V was clipped by 8 bases and J by 1 base; unmatched bases: 7. For the CDR3, the DNA is TGTGCCAGCTGTCCCAGCGGGGGTTCCTACGAGCAGTACTTC. Translating gives CASCPSGGSYEQYF.

The chain has TRBV7-2 and TRBJ2-7; no reliable D call. Germline loops: CDR1 SGHTA, CDR2 FQGNSA. Trimming cost V 2 bases and J 9 bases, with 17 bases left between them. The CDR3 covers 14 residues. The CDR3: CASSLSSLTKGQYF. CDR3 bases: TGTGCCAGCAGCTTATCTTCCCTGACAAAAGGGCAGTACTTC.

The table lists this clone with a count of one. V usage is TRBV2 and J usage is TRBJ1-1; maybe TRBD1 (5 bases). The CDR3 runs to 14 residues. Looked up from germline, CDR1 is SNHLY and CDR2 is FYNNEI. Trimming shortened V by 0 bases and J by 0 bases, and 5 bases separated the two germline ends. In DNA form, the CDR3 reads TGTGCCAGCAGTGAAGCGACAGTGAACACTGAAGCTTTCTTT. Its translation is CASSEATVNTEAFF.

V is TRBV7-2 and J is TRBJ2-5; the D gene is possibly TRBD2 (6 bases). Deletions cut 3 bases from V and 5 bases from J, with 13 bases between. From germline, CDR1 is SGHTA and CDR2 FQGNSA. CDR3 length: 14 residues. The CDR3 nucleotides are TGTGCCAGCAGCTTCCAGGCGAGCGGGGAGACCCAGTACTTC. This gives the protein CASSFQASGETQYF.

J is TRBJ2-7 and V is TRBV7-2, with D possibly matching TRBD1 (6 bases). Deletions cut 5 bases from V and 1 base from J, with 12 bases between. This CDR3 is 14 amino acids long. Germline V CDR1 and CDR2: SGHTA, FQGNSA. In DNA form, the CDR3 reads TGTGCCAGCAGCCCCTTGAGGGGGTCCTACGAGCAGTACTTC. It specifies CASSPLRGSYEQYF. The variable domain in full, completed from reference TRBV7-2 and TRBJ2-7, reads GAGVSQSPSNKVTEKGKDVELRCDPISGHTALYWYRQSLGQGLEFLIYFQGNSAPDKSGLPSDRFSAERTGGSVSTLTIQRTQQEDSAVYLCASSPLRGSYEQYFGPGTRLTVT.

This clone was counted between two and nine times. The rearrangement links TRBV19 to TRBJ1-2; TRBD1 agrees at 12 bases. Germline assignment: CDR1 LNHDA and CDR2 SQIVND (reference sequence). V shed 7 bases and J 3 bases; nucleotides not matched to a gene: 6. The CDR3 covers 15 residues. In DNA, the CDR3 is TGTGCCAGTACCTCGGGACAGGGGGCGGACTATGGCTACACCTTC. Amino acid sequence: CASTSGQGADYGYTF.

The V and J genes are TRBV4-3 and TRBJ2-7, with TRBD2 identical over 8 bases. This CDR3 region has 13 residues. V dropped 1 base and J dropped 11; count of bases not matched to a gene: 7. The germline V gene has CDR1 LGHNA and CDR2 YSLEER. CDR3 protein: CASSQVPGGPEYF. DNA of the CDR3: TGCGCCAGCAGCCAAGTCCCGGGGGGGCCTGAGTACTTC.

This clone was detected only once. This sequence joins TRBV11-1 and TRBJ1-1; possibly TRBD1 for D (5 bases). Looked up from germline, CDR1 is SGHAT and CDR2 is FQDESV (reference sequence). V shed 2 bases and J shed 5 bases, with 12 bases lying between them. The CDR3 has 14 amino acids. The CDR3 loop is CASSLQGDGTEAFF. For the CDR3, the DNA is TGTGCCAGCAGCTTACAGGGCGACGGGACTGAAGCTTTCTTT.

This chain uses TRBV7-3 with TRBJ2-1, with D unclear. Germline loops: CDR1 SGHTA, CDR2 FQGTGA. The V gene lost 5 bases and the J gene lost 7 bases, with 18 bases spanning the gap. The CDR3 consists of 15 residues. Here the CDR3 reads CASSTPFGMVNEQFF. The CDR3 DNA sequence: TGTGCCAGCAGCACCCCCTTTGGCATGGTTAATGAGCAGTTCTTC.

The rearrangement joins TRBV7-2 to TRBJ1-2, with D unclear. V lost 6 bases and J lost 4, with 15 bases in between. Germline CDR1 SGHTA, CDR2 FQGNSA. The CDR3 has 14 residues. The CDR3 coding sequence is TGTGCCAGCAGGTCGGGATCATTGGCCTATGGCTACACCTTC. It codes for CASRSGSLAYGYTF.

The chain is built from TRBV5-8 and TRBJ2-3, with TRBD1 identical over 9 bases. CDR3 size: 15 residues. V lost 4 bases, J lost 5 bases, and 8 bases stayed unmatched. Germline values: CDR1 SGHTS, CDR2 YDEGEE. The CDR3 sequence: CASSRGQTGGDTQYF. In DNA, the CDR3 is TGTGCCAGCAGCCGAGGACAGACAGGGGGAGATACGCAGTATTTT.

The genes are TRBV7-2 and TRBJ2-7; D is unresolved. CDR1 SGHTA and CDR2 FQGNSA come from the germline V gene. This CDR3 region has 11 residues. Trimming pared 8 bases from V and 0 bases from J, leaving 5 bases between. In DNA form, the CDR3 reads TGTGCCAGCGGGCCCTCCTACGAGCAGTACTTC. It codes for CASGPSYEQYF.

This clone showed up just once. The chain has TRBV5-1 and TRBJ2-1, with 16 positions matching TRBD2. J lost 9 bases, V lost 4 bases, and 7 bases had no gene match. CDR1 and CDR2 from the germline V gene are SGHRS and YFSETQ. The CDR3 runs 16 residues. CDR3 sequence (DNA): TGCGCCAGCAGCCCCGGGACTAGCGGGAGGGCCGCTGAGCAGTTCTTC. It encodes CASSPGTSGRAAEQFF.

This sequence joins TRBV1 and TRBJ2-3; the table's D call of TRBD2 was not tested on the DNA. TRBV1 has pseudogene status. This CDR3 spans 17 amino acids. The CDR3 sequence is CTSSLLPRPLETDTQYF. The CDR3 DNA reads as TGCACCAGCAGCCTTCTTCCGAGGCCCCTTGAGACAGATACGCAGTATTTT.

The rearrangement joins TRBV16 to TRBJ2-7; D is possibly TRBD1 (6 bases). The CDR3 is made up of 14 amino acids. V lost 4 bases and J lost 5, with 15 bases in between. Germline CDR1 and CDR2: KGHSY and FQNENV. Here the CDR3 reads CASSPLGSGDEQYF. DNA for the CDR3: TGTGCCAGCAGCCCCCTCGGGTCAGGGGACGAGCAGTACTTC.

The chain carries TRBV19 and TRBJ2-4; maybe TRBD1 (6 bases). V lost 4 bases and J lost 0, with 13 bases in between. The length of the CDR3 is 16 residues. CDR1 and CDR2 (germline): LNHDA, SQIVND (reference sequence). CDR3 amino acids: CASSTTGKLAKNIQYF. CDR3 DNA sequence: TGTGCCAGTAGTACGACAGGAAAGCTAGCCAAAAACATTCAGTACTTC.

In this sample, this clone turned up once. The DNA of the CDR3 is TGTGCCAGCAGCCAAGATTGGACAGGGGGGACAGATACGCAGTATTTT. It encodes CASSQDWTGGTDTQYF. V and J are TRBV14 and TRBJ2-3; 10 bases fit TRBD1. V lost 0 bases and J lost 3; bases outside the gene matches: 3. CDR3 length: 16 amino acids. Germline CDR1 is SGHDN and CDR2 is FVKESK.

V usage is TRBV10-3 and J usage is TRBJ2-5, with 10 positions matching TRBD2. Trimming at V came to 0 bases and at J to 4 bases, leaving 14 bases not matched to a gene. From germline, CDR1 is ENHRY and CDR2 SYGVKD. There are 19 residues in the CDR3. In DNA form, the CDR3 reads TGTGCCATCAGTGAGTCGCGAGGTGGTAGCGGGAGGAGAAGAGAGACCCAGTACTTC. It specifies CAISESRGGSGRRRETQYF.

This clone was found a few times. The rearrangement links TRBV6-5 to TRBJ2-1, with TRBD2 as a possible D gene (5 bases). Trimming pared 7 bases from V and 1 base from J, leaving 14 bases between. Germline CDR1 and CDR2: MNHEY and SVGAGI. This CDR3 has 15 amino acids. CDR3 bases: TGTGCCAGCAAAGAGGGCAGTCTTTCCTACAATGAGCAGTTCTTC. Translated, it gives CASKEGSLSYNEQFF.

This rearrangement joins TRBV19 to TRBJ2-1; TRBD1 is a possible D gene (5 bases). The V end was cut by 1 base, the J end by 3 bases, with 10 bases between. CDR1 and CDR2 (germline): LNHDA, SQIVND (reference sequence). CDR3 length: 15 amino acids. Here the CDR3 reads CASSIGQPIYNEQFF. Here the CDR3 DNA reads TGTGCCAGTAGTATAGGACAGCCTATCTACAATGAGCAGTTCTTC.

CDR3 DNA sequence: TGTGCCAGCAGCCCAGGACTAGCGGGGGGTAATCACGAGCAGTACTTC. Amino acids: CASSPGLAGGNHEQYF. The V and J genes are TRBV11-3 and TRBJ2-7, with TRBD2 identical over 14 bases. The CDR3 runs 16 residues. V was clipped by 5 bases and J by 5 bases; unmatched bases: 8. Germline-derived CDR1 and CDR2 are SGHNT and YENEEA.

This clone was recorded once. V usage is TRBV28 and J usage is TRBJ2-5; D remains unclear. Trimming took off 7 bases at V and 4 bases at J, with 16 bases between the two ends. This CDR3 is 14 amino acids long. CDR1 is MDHEN, CDR2 SYDVKM, per germline. CDR3 sequence: CASIPVTRRETQYF. The CDR3 DNA reads as TGTGCCAGCATTCCGGTAACGCGGCGAGAGACCCAGTACTTC.

The V call is TRBV9, the J call TRBJ1-1; D uncertain. Germline lookup yields CDR1 SGDLS and CDR2 YYNGEE. The V end lost 1 base, the J end lost 0 bases, and 4 bases lay between the germline ends. This CDR3 has 13 residues. CDR3 amino acids: CASSVIMNTEAFF. The CDR3 DNA sequence: TGTGCCAGCAGCGTAATAATGAACACTGAAGCTTTCTTT.

This clone was seen only once. V usage is TRBV7-3 and J usage is TRBJ1-1; D gene ambiguous. V dropped 5 bases and J dropped 9 bases, with 16 bases sitting between them. CDR3 length equals 13 residues. CDR1 and CDR2 from the germline V gene are SGHTA and FQGTGA. CDR3: CASSLAPRAQAFF. The CDR3, as DNA: TGTGCCAGCAGCCTTGCGCCGCGGGCTCAAGCTTTCTTT.

The chain employs TRBV27 and TRBJ1-1; 7 positions agree with TRBD1. Per germline, CDR1 MNHEY and CDR2 SMNVEV (reference sequence). CDR3 length: 14 residues. The ends lost 5 bases at V and 4 bases at J; junction bases unmatched: 7. This CDR3 is CASSNKGAFTEAFF. The CDR3 nucleotides are TGTGCCAGCAGTAATAAGGGGGCTTTCACTGAAGCTTTCTTT.

J is TRBJ1-1 and V is TRBV14; 9 positions match TRBD1. Germline lookup yields CDR1 SGHDN and CDR2 FVKESK. The CDR3 is 16 residues long. The J segment lost 0 bases and the V segment lost 4 bases, leaving 6 bases of the junction unmatched. CDR3: CASSPHRGQMNTEAFF. The CDR3 nucleotides read TGTGCCAGCAGCCCTCACAGGGGGCAGATGAACACTGAAGCTTTCTTT.

The rearrangement links TRBV4-1 to TRBJ2-5; the D gene is possibly TRBD2 (5 bases). Deletions cut 3 bases from V and 5 bases from J, with 10 bases between. Germline V CDR1 and CDR2: MGHRA, YSYEKL. The CDR3 length is 13 residues. For the CDR3, the DNA is TGCGCCAGCAGCCAGGACTGGGAGGAGACCCAGTACTTC. Translation gives CASSQDWEETQYF.